The present T cell receptor beta chain was sequenced within a study of blood T cell repertoires in COVID-19. Study as a whole: PBMCs, B-cell-depleted T cells, or T cells were the source of the cDNA or gDNA that made up the material.

V was pared by 4 bases and J by 4 bases, with 11 bases between. The CDR3 is 14 amino acids. The germline gives CDR1 SGHRS, CDR2 YFSETQ. Methods used by the authors: Reference gene primer amplification yielded estimated nucleated cell counts. The table came from immunoSEQ multiplex PCR; TCRdb's copy has only in-frame clones and leaves some out. That table is the source of V, J and clone size, and D and trimming were worked out from the DNA. This table has about 160,000 clones, roughly 82% appearing once. This TCR was sampled from a woman between 35 and 50 years old with COVID-19, enrolled during active disease. The sequenced material came from peripheral blood. This chain joins TRBV5-1 and TRBJ2-2; D uncertain. The chain's CDR3 is CASSLDGVTGELFF. For the CDR3, the DNA is TGCGCCAGCAGCCTGGACGGAGTCACCGGGGAGCTGTTTTTT.